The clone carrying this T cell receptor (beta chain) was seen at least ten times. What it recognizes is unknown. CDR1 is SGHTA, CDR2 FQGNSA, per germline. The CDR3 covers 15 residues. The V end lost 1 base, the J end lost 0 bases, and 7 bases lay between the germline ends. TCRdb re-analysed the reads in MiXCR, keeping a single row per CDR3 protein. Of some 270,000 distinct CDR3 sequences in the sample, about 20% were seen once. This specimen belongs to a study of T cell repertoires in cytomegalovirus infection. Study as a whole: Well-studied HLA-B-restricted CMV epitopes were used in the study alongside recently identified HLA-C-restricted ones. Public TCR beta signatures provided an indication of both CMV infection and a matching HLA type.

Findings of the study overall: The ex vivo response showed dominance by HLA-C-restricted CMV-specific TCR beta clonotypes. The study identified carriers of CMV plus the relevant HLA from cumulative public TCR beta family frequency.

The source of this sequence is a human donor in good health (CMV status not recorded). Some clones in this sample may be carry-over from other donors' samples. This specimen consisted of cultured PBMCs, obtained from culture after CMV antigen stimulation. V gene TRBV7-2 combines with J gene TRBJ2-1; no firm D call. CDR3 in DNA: TGTGCCAGCAGCTTAGACGCCAGCTCCTACAATGAGCAGTTCTTC. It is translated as CASSLDASSYNEQFF.